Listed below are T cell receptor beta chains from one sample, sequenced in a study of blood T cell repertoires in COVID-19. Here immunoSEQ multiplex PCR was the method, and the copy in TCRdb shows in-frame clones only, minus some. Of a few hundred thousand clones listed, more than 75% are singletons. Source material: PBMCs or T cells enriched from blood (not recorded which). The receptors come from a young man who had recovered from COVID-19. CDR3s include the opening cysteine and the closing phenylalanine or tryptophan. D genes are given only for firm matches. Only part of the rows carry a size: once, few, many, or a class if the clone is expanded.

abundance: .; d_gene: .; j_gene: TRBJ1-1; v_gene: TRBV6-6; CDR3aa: CALHREVGTEAFF; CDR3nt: TGTGCCCTTCATAGGGAGGTGGGCACTGAAGCTTTCTTT
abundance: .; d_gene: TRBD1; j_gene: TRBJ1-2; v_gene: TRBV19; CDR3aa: CASGWSGTGVTNYGYTF; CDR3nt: TGTGCCAGTGGGTGGAGCGGGACAGGGGTTACCAACTATGGCTACACCTTC
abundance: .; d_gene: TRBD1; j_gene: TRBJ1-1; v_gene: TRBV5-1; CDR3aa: CASSGDRDVFRAEAFF; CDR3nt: TGCGCCAGCAGCGGGGACAGGGACGTTTTTCGGGCTGAAGCTTTCTTT
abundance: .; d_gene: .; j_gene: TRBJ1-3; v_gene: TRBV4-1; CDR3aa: CASSQDGREAGNTIYF; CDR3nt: TGCGCCAGCAGCCAAGACGGCAGGGAGGCGGGAAACACCATATATTTT
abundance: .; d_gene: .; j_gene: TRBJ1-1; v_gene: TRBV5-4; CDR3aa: CASSPNRDLRVTEAFF; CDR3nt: TGTGCCAGCAGCCCCAACAGGGATTTACGTGTCACTGAAGCTTTCTTT
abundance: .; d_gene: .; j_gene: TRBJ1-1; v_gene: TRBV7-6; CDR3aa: CASSLSTGRTEAFF; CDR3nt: TGTGCCAGCAGCTTAAGTACGGGGAGAACTGAAGCTTTCTTT
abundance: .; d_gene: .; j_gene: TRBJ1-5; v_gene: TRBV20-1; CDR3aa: CSASVSGFSNQPQHF; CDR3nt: TGCAGTGCTAGTGTCAGCGGGTTTAGCAATCAGCCCCAGCATTTT
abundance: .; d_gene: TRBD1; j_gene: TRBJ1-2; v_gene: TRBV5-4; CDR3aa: CASSLQGASYGYTF; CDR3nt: TGTGCCAGCAGCTTGCAGGGGGCGAGCTATGGCTACACCTTC
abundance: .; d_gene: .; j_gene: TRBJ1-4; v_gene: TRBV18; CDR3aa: CASSPPPGERNEKLFF; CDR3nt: TGTGCCAGCTCACCCCCCCCGGGAGAAAGGAATGAAAAACTGTTTTTT
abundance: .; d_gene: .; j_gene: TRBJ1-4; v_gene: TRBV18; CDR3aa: CASSPRGANEKLFF; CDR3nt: TGTGCCAGCTCACCAAGGGGCGCTAATGAAAAACTGTTTTTT
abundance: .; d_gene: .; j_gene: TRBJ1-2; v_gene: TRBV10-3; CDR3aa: CAISESVTGTYGYTF; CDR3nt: TGTGCCATCAGTGAGTCTGTGACAGGAACTTATGGCTACACCTTC
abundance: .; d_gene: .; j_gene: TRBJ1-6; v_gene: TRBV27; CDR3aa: CASSFGGRGTSPLHF; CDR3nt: TGTGCCAGCAGTTTCGGAGGCAGGGGCACTTCACCCCTCCACTTT
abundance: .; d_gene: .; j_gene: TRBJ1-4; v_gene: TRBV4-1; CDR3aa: CASSLRQDSGKLFF; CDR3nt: TGCGCCAGCAGCCTTCGACAGGACTCGGGGAAACTGTTTTTT
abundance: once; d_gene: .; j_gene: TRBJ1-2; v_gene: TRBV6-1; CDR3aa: CASSEGLGRGFGHGYTF; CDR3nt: TGTGCCAGCAGTGAAGGGTTGGGCAGGGGATTTGGTCATGGCTACACCTTC
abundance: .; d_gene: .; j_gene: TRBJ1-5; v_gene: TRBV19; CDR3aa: CASTFPGLSNQPQHF; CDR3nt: TGTGCCAGTACCTTCCCAGGCCTTTCCAATCAGCCCCAGCATTTT
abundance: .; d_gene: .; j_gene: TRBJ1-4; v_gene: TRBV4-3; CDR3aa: CASSTGTTTTNEKLFF; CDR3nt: TGCGCCAGCAGCACCGGGACAACTACAACTAATGAAAAACTGTTTTTT
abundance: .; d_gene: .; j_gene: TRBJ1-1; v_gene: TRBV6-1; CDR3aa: CASSDTVTEAFF; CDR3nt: TGTGCCAGCAGTGATACAGTGACTGAAGCTTTCTTT
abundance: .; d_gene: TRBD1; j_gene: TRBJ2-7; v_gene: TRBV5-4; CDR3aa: CASSDRGRGTYEQYF; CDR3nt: TGTGCCAGCAGTGACAGGGGGCGCGGGACTTACGAGCAGTACTTC
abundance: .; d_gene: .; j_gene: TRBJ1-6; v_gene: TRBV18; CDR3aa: CASSPGTREVLHF; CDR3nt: TGTGCCAGCTCACCAGGCACTAGGGAGGTCCTCCACTTT
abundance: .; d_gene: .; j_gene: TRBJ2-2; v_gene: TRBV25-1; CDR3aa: CASSDLGRHTGELFF; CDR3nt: TGTGCCAGCAGTGACCTAGGGAGACACACCGGGGAGCTGTTTTTT
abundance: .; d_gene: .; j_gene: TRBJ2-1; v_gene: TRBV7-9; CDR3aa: CASSLQTSREQFF; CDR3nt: TGTGCCAGCAGCCTCCAGACTAGTCGGGAGCAGTTCTTC
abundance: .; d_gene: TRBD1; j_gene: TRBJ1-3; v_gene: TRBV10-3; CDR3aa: CAISARGLSGNTIYF; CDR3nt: TGTGCCATCAGTGCAAGGGGGCTGAGTGGAAACACCATATATTTT
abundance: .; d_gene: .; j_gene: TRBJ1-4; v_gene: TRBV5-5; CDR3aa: CASSLGTLGSGKLFF; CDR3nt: TGTGCCAGCAGCTTGGGGACTTTGGGATCCGGAAAACTGTTTTTT
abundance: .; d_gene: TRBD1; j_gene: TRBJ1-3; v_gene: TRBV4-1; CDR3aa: CASSQGRQGRFTGNTIYF; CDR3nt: TGCGCCAGCAGCCAAGGCAGACAGGGAAGGTTTACTGGAAACACCATATATTTT
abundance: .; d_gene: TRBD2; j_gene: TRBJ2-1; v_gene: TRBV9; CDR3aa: CASSAQAGGQNEQFF; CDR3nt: TGTGCCAGCAGCGCCCAAGCGGGGGGCCAAAATGAGCAGTTCTTC